This TCR beta chain was recorded in a study of blood T cell repertoires in COVID-19. As for the study in general: PBMCs, B-cell-depleted T cells, or T cells were the source of the cDNA or gDNA that made up the material.

TCRdb's table, derived via immunoSEQ multiplex PCR, lists solely in-frame clones and lacks some. The sample contains 300,000 to 400,000 clones, 87% of which appear only once. J was trimmed by 3 bases and V by 4 bases; bases with no gene match: 6. CDR3 length: 16 residues. Germline assignment: CDR1 MGHRA and CDR2 YSYEKL. The source material was peripheral blood. The TCR was taken from a woman aged 45 to 65 with COVID-19, enrolled during active disease. The V gene is TRBV4-1, the J gene TRBJ2-1; the match to TRBD2 covers 10 bases. CDR3 protein: CASSLGAGGIYNEQFF. CDR3 nucleotide sequence: TGCGCCAGCAGCCTAGGAGCGGGAGGGATCTACAATGAGCAGTTCTTC.